A single sample is the source of the 23 T cell receptor beta chains below, sequenced in a study of spatial heterogeneity in lung cancer. Time point specified: sample taken at primary tumor resection. The authors sequenced whole RNA from tumor, nontumor lung or frozen PBMC without sorting. TCRdb processed the 5' RACE reads anew with MiXCR; each CDR3 protein has one entry. This table holds roughly 100,000 distinct CDR3 sequences, approximately 8.2% found once. Sequences were derived from PBMCs, sampled at surgery. These receptor sequences come from a male donor with early-stage non-small cell lung cancer.

There are many counts of this clonotype. The V and J genes are TRBV5-5 and TRBJ1-2, with D perhaps TRBD1 (6 bases). Germline assignment: CDR1 SGHKS and CDR2 YYEKEE (reference sequence). The V end was cut by 4 bases, the J end by 3 bases, with 10 bases between. The CDR3 contains 13 residues. CDR3 DNA sequence: TGTGCCAGCAGCACGGACAGCCACTATGGCTACACCTTC. This codes for CASSTDSHYGYTF.

This chain connects TRBV7-4 to TRBJ2-7, with D hard to call. The V end was cut by 5 bases, the J end by 9 bases, with 8 bases between. CDR1 and CDR2 (germline): SGHVT, SQSDAQ. The CDR3 runs 10 residues. DNA for the CDR3: TGTGCCAGCAGCGCCCCTGTGCAGTACTTC. It yields the protein CASSAPVQYF.

V gene TRBV6-6 combines with J gene TRBJ1-4; D might be TRBD1 (5 bases). This CDR3 is 14 amino acids long. Looked up from germline, CDR1 is MNHNY and CDR2 is SVGAGI (reference sequence). The germline V and J ends were trimmed by 6 bases and 1 base, with 9 bases remaining between them. CDR3 in DNA: TGTGCCAGCAGCGACAGATTAACTAATGAAAAACTGTTTTTT. This codes for CASSDRLTNEKLFF.

The CDR3, as DNA: TGTGCCAGCAGTGGAGACGGGCTTAATGAAAAACTGTTTTTT. It codes for CASSGDGLNEKLFF. The chain employs TRBV2 and TRBJ1-4; no clear D. Trimming took 4 bases from V and 4 from J, leaving 10 bases between them. The CDR3 contains 14 residues. CDR1 SNHLY and CDR2 FYNNEI come from the germline V gene.

This clonotype was observed at least ten times. The CDR3 loop reads CAISDRAGTDTQYF. Written as DNA, the CDR3 is TGTGCCATCAGTGACAGGGCGGGGACAGATACGCAGTATTTT. The chain couples TRBV10-3 to TRBJ2-3, with D perhaps TRBD2 (6 bases). The CDR3 length is 14 residues. Per the germline V gene, CDR1 is ENHRY and CDR2 is SYGVKD. V lost 3 bases and J lost 3, with 10 bases in between.

The chain employs TRBV3-1 and TRBJ1-5, with D possibly being TRBD1 (6 bases). This CDR3 has 15 residues. Per germline, CDR1 LGHDT and CDR2 YNNKEL (reference sequence). V was clipped by 1 base and J by 4 bases, with 11 bases between them. The CDR3 DNA follows: TGTGCCAGCAGCCAAGGAGGGGGGCATAATCAGCCCCAGCATTTT. As protein: CASSQGGGHNQPQHF.

This clonotype occurred many times. For the CDR3, the DNA is TGTGCCAGCAGCAAAGGGACAGCCCAAGAGACCCAGTACTTC. Amino acids: CASSKGTAQETQYF. This chain joins TRBV5-4 and TRBJ2-5; 7 bases match TRBD1. V shed 4 bases and J 1 base; nucleotides not matched to a gene: 4. Germline V gene lookup returns CDR1 SGHNT and CDR2 YYREEE (reference sequence). The CDR3 is 14 amino acids.

The gene calls are TRBV25-1 and TRBJ1-1; D is unclear. The CDR3 runs 13 residues. Looked up from germline, CDR1 is MGHDK and CDR2 is SYGVNS. V was trimmed by 3 bases and J by 5 bases, leaving 10 bases between them. The CDR3 here is CASSETLVTEAFF. In DNA form, the CDR3 reads TGTGCCAGCAGTGAGACTTTGGTAACTGAAGCTTTCTTT.

The chain couples TRBV28 to TRBJ2-7; D tentatively reads TRBD1 or TRBD2 (5 bases each). In germline, CDR1 is MDHEN, CDR2 SYDVKM. Trimming pared 8 bases from V and 2 bases from J, leaving 16 bases between. This CDR3 has 14 amino acids. The CDR3 nucleotides are TGTGCCAGCCAATCGCCGGGACGCCCCTACGAGCAGTACTTC. It yields the protein CASQSPGRPYEQYF. The full variable domain, completed using reference TRBV28 and TRBJ2-7, is DVKVTQSSRYLVKRTGEKVFLECVQDMDHENMFWYRQDPGLGLRLIYFSYDVKMKEKGDIPEGYSVSREKKERFSLILESASTNQTSMYLCASQSPGRPYEQYFGPGTRLTVT.

This clonotype was detected only once. A much larger clone sits a single nucleotide away, making a read error possible. The chain uses TRBV20-1 and TRBJ2-1, with D possibly being TRBD1 (6 bases). With 6 bases removed from V and 13 bases from J, the gap between germline ends came to 13 bases. The CDR3 totals 10 residues. The V gene's germline CDR1 is DFQATT and CDR2 SNEGSKA (reference sequence). Written as DNA, the CDR3 is TGCAGTGCATACAGGGTATATCAGTTCTTC. The encoded protein is CSAYRVYQFF.

This clonotype was seen many times. This chain connects TRBV20-1 to TRBJ1-5; D gene uncertain. Germline values: CDR1 DFQATT, CDR2 SNEGSKA (reference sequence). Trimming shortened V by 3 bases and J by 3 bases, and 9 bases separated the two germline ends. The CDR3 sequence is 13 residues long. In DNA, the CDR3 is TGCAGTGCTAGTCCTCCTTACAATCAGCCCCAGCATTTT. It yields the protein CSASPPYNQPQHF.

This clonotype showed up just a few times. The V gene is TRBV30, the J gene TRBJ2-3, with TRBD2 matching 10 bases. This CDR3 is built from 15 residues. Germline CDR1 reads GTSNPN; CDR2 reads SVGIG (reference sequence). V shed 3 bases, J shed 0 bases, and the junction held 3 bases outside the gene matches. The CDR3 reads CAWSGTSVSTDTQYF. CDR3 DNA: TGTGCCTGGAGCGGGACTAGCGTTAGCACAGATACGCAGTATTTT.

This clonotype was recorded many times. The chain carries TRBV5-4 and TRBJ2-5, with D maybe TRBD2 (6 bases). V was trimmed by 0 bases and J by 3 bases, leaving 12 bases between them. The germline CDR1 and CDR2 sequences are SGHNT and YYREEE (reference sequence). The CDR3 extends over 15 amino acids. The CDR3 nucleotides are TGTGCCAGCAGCTTGGGGACTACAGCAAAAGAGACCCAGTACTTC. Protein: CASSLGTTAKETQYF.

This clonotype has at least ten counts. This chain joins TRBV6-6 and TRBJ1-4; D is ambiguous. The CDR3 totals 13 residues. Germline CDR1 is MNHNY and CDR2 is SVGAGI (reference sequence). The V gene lost 7 bases and the J gene lost 7 bases, with 13 bases spanning the gap. The CDR3 sequence: CASTTYQSEKLFF. In nucleotides, the CDR3 is TGTGCCAGCACCACGTACCAAAGTGAAAAACTGTTTTTT.

In this sample, this clonotype turned up a few times. The chain has TRBV5-1 and TRBJ1-1; TRBD1 is a possible D gene (5 bases). Trimming took off 1 base at V and 4 bases at J, with 11 bases between the two ends. The CDR3 totals 14 residues. In germline, CDR1 is SGHRS, CDR2 YFSETQ. The CDR3 nucleotides read TGCGCCAGCAGCTTGAATTACGGGGGCACTGAAGCTTTCTTT. Amino acid sequence: CASSLNYGGTEAFF.

The genes are TRBV29-1 and TRBJ1-1; D possibly corresponds to TRBD1 (5 bases). The CDR3 loop spans 11 amino acids. Germline CDR1 is SQVTM and CDR2 is ANQGSEA. The ends were cut back, 7 bases at V and 1 base at J, with 7 bases in the middle. CDR3 sequence reads: CSAGQNTEAFF. As DNA, the CDR3 is TGCAGCGCCGGACAGAACACTGAAGCTTTCTTT.

The table lists this clonotype with a few counts. The CDR3 loop reads CAITPTSGGANTGELFF. In DNA, the CDR3 is TGTGCCATCACCCCGACTAGCGGGGGGGCGAACACCGGGGAGCTGTTTTTT. V gene TRBV10-3 combines with J gene TRBJ2-2; 14 bases fit TRBD2. CDR3 length: 17 residues. CDR1 and CDR2 (germline): ENHRY, SYGVKD. Losses at the gene ends were 7 bases for V and 0 bases for J; bases not matched to a gene: 4.

This clonotype was observed a handful of times. The V gene is TRBV12-3 or TRBV12-4, the J gene TRBJ1-5; D gene uncertain. The CDR3 runs 17 residues. Trimming shortened V by 8 bases and J by 3 bases, and 23 bases separated the two germline ends. The CDR3 protein is CASAQRTQHYNNQPQHF. In DNA, the CDR3 is TGTGCCAGCGCCCAGCGGACCCAACATTATAACAATCAGCCCCAGCATTTT.

The rearrangement uses TRBV7-2 and TRBJ2-3; D unclear. CDR1 is SGHTA and CDR2 is FQGNSA in the germline V gene. The CDR3 spans 15 residues. V was cut by 1 base and J by 2 bases, with 10 bases left in between. The CDR3 nucleotides are TGTGCCAGCAGCTTAGGGGTCAGATACACAGATACGCAGTATTTT. Translating it yields CASSLGVRYTDTQYF.

J is TRBJ2-3 and V is TRBV5-1, with D perhaps TRBD2 (6 bases). CDR3 length: 15 amino acids. CDR1 and CDR2 from the germline V gene are SGHRS and YFSETQ. Deletions cut 3 bases from V and 2 bases from J, with 13 bases between. CDR3 bases: TGCGCCAGCAGCTCTGTAGCGGCTAACACAGATACGCAGTATTTT. Protein product: CASSSVAANTDTQYF.

The rearrangement links TRBV29-1 to TRBJ2-3, with D perhaps TRBD1 or TRBD2 (5 bases each). Looked up from germline, CDR1 is SQVTM and CDR2 is ANQGSEA. Trimming stripped 5 bases from V and 5 bases from J, with 17 bases between. The CDR3 is 14 residues long. The CDR3 bases are TGCAGCGTTTTAGGGGACCGAGTGAAAGATACGCAGTATTTT. It encodes CSVLGDRVKDTQYF.

This clonotype was picked up a small number of times. In nucleotides, the CDR3 is TGCAGTGCTAGCCCTTTGCGGGATACGCAGTATTTT. It translates to CSASPLRDTQYF. The chain joins TRBV20-1 to TRBJ2-3; D remains ambiguous. Per the germline V gene, CDR1 is DFQATT and CDR2 is SNEGSKA (reference sequence). This CDR3 has 12 amino acids. Between the trimmed V and J ends, which lost 3 bases and 6 bases, there was a span of 10 bases.

This clonotype has just a few counts. The V call is TRBV27, the J call TRBJ2-6; D uncertain. V was cut by 5 bases and J by 11 bases, with 10 bases left in between. This CDR3 comprises 12 residues. Germline CDR1 reads MNHEY; CDR2 reads SMNVEV (reference sequence). In DNA form, the CDR3 reads TGTGCCAGCAGTCCGCGGTCTTACGTCCTGACTTTC. This codes for CASSPRSYVLTF.